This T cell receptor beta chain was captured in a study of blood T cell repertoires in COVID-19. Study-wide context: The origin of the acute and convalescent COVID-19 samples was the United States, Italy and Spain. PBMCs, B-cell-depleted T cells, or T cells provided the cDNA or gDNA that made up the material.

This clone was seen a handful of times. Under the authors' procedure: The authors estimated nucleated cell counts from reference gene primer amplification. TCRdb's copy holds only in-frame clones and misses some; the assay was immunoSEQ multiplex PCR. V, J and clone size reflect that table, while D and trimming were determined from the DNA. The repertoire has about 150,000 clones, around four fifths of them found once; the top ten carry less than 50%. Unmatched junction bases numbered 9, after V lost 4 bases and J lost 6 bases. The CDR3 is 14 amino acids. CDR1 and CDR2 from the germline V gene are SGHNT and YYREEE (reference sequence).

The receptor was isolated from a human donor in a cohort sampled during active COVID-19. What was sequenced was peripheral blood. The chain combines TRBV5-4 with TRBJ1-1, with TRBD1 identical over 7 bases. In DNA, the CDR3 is TGTGCCAGCAGCCATGACAGGGACTCACCTGAAGCTTTCTTT. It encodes CASSHDRDSPEAFF.